This section outlines one T cell receptor (beta chain) sequence together with its context. Its antigen is currently unknown. The CDR3 is 14 amino acids. Germline values: CDR1 MNHEY, CDR2 SVGAGI. The V gene lost 6 bases and the J gene lost 3 bases, with 15 bases spanning the gap. The sample originates from a study of shared clonotypes between healthy human individuals. General observations from the study: In this cohort, only blood was sampled, and tissue repertoires likely differ. Shared across several donors were around 4.7% of the naive CD4 clonotypes.

There were only Caucasian adults among the donors, and all lived in Nashville, Tennessee. Method: immunoSEQ multiplex PCR; TCRdb's copy keeps in-frame clones and lacks some. The data hold roughly 300,000 clones, with roughly 80% observed a single time. The chain recombines TRBV6-5 with TRBJ2-7; possibly TRBD2 for D (6 bases). This TCR was sampled from a man aged 25-45 years in good health. Material for sequencing was memory CD4+ T cells sorted from blood. Subset noted: CD45RA-negative fraction. CDR3 in amino acids: CASSSTRLGYEQYF. Written as DNA, the CDR3 is TGTGCCAGCAGCTCGACTAGATTAGGCTACGAGCAGTACTTC.